The clone carrying this TCR beta chain came up once. V lost 5 bases to trimming and J lost 7 bases, with 23 bases between them. In germline, CDR1 is LNHDA, CDR2 SQIVND (reference sequence). The CDR3 is made up of 16 amino acids. These data belong to a study of blood T cell repertoires in COVID-19. About the study: Nucleic acid was either cDNA or gDNA, and it came from T cells, B-cell-depleted T cells, or PBMCs.

In the original analysis: Reference gene primer amplification yielded estimated nucleated cell counts. TCRdb's table, derived via immunoSEQ multiplex PCR, lists solely in-frame clones and lacks some. That table is the source of V, J and clone size, and D and trimming were worked out from the DNA. The sample shows some 110,000 clones, more than 70% of them seen only once. The chain employs TRBV19 and TRBJ1-2, with D tentatively TRBD1 (5 bases). This clonotype was obtained from a human donor in a cohort sampled during active COVID-19. Sample: peripheral blood. The CDR3 nucleotides are TGTGCCAGTAGTCTACCCCCGTCAGGGCCGCTCCGTGGCTACACCTTC. Its protein is CASSLPPSGPLRGYTF.